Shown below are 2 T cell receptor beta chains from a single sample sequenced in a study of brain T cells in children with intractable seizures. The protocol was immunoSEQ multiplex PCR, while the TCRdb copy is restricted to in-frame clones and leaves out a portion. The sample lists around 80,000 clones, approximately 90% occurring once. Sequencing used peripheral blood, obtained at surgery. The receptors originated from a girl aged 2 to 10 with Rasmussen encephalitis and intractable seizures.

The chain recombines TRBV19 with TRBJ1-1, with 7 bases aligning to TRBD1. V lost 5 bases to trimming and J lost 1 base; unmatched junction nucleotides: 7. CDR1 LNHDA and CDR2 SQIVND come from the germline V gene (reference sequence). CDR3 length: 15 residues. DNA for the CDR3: TGTGCCAGTAGTCCACGGACAGGATGGAACACTGAAGCTTTCTTT. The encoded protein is CASSPRTGWNTEAFF.

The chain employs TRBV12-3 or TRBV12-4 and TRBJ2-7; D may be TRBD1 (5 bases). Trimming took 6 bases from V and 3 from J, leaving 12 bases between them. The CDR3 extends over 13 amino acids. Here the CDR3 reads CASRPPQGYEQYF. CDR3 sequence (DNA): TGTGCCAGCAGACCCCCCCAGGGCTACGAGCAGTACTTC.